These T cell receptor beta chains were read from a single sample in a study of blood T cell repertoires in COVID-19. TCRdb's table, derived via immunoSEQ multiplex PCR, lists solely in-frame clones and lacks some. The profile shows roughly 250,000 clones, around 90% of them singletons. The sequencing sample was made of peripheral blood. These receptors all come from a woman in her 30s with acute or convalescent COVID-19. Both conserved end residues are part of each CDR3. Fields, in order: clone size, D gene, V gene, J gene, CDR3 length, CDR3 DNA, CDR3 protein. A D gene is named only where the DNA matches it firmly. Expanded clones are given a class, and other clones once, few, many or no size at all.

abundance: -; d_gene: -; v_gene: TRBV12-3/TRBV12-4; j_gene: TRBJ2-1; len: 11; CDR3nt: TGTGCCAGCAGTTTAATTAGTGAGCAGTTCTTC; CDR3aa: CASSLISEQFF
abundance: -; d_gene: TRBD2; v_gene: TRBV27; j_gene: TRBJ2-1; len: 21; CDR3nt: TGTGCCAGCAGTCCCCTAATCCCCTCTAGTTTTAGCGGGAGGGCCCACAATGAGCAGTTCTTC; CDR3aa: CASSPLIPSSFSGRAHNEQFF
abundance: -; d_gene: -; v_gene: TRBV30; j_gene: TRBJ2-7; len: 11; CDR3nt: TGTGCCTGGAGTCCGGTGTACGAGCAGTACTTC; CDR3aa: CAWSPVYEQYF
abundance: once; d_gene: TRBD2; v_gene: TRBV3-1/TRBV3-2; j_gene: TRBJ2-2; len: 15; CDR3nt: TGTGCCAGCAGCCAAGGGCTAGCGGGCACCGGGGAGCTGTTTTTT; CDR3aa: CASSQGLAGTGELFF
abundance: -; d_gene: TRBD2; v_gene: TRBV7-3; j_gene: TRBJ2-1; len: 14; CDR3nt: TGTGCCAGCAGCTTAACCCGACTAGCGGGAGAGCAGTTCTTC; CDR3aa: CASSLTRLAGEQFF
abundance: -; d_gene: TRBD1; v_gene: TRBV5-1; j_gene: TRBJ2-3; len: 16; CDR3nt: TGCGCCAGCAGCTCCTTGACAGGGGGTGGTGCAGCTACGCAGTATTTT; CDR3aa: CASSSLTGGGAATQYF
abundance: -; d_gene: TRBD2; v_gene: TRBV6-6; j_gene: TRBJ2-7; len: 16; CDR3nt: TGTGCCACCACAACTAGTGGACTAGCGAGCTCCTACGAGCAGTACTTC; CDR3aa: CATTTSGLASSYEQYF
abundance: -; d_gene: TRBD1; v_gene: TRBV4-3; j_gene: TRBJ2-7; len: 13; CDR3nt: TGCGCCAGCAGCCCCCGGGACAGCTACGAGCAGTACTTC; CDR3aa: CASSPRDSYEQYF
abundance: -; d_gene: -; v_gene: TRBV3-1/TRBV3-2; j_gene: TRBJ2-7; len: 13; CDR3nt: TGTGCCAGCAGAGCGGCGCGGTCCTACGAGCAGTACTTC; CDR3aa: CASRAARSYEQYF
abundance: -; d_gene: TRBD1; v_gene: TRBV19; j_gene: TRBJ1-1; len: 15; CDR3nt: TGTGCCAGTAGCCCACTAGACAGGGTGAGGAACGAAGCTTTCTTT; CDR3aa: CASSPLDRVRNEAFF
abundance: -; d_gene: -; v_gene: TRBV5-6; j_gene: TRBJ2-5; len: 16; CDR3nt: TGTGCCAGCAGCCCCGAAAGCCTGACAGTGGAAGAGACCCAGTACTTC; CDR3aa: CASSPESLTVEETQYF
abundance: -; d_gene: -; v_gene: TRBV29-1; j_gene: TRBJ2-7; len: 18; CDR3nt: TGCAGCGTTGACGGGGCGATGGGGGACGGAGGGCTCGGGTACGAGCAGTACTTC; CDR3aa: CSVDGAMGDGGLGYEQYF
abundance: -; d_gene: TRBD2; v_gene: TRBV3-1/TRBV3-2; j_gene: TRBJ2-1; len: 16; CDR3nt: TGTGCCAGCACCCCATCCGGGACTAGCGCAAACAATGAGCAGTTCTTC; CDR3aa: CASTPSGTSANNEQFF
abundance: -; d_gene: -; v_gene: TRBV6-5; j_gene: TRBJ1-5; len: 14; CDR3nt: TGTGCCAGCAGAAACGGGGTCTCCAATCAGCCCCAGCATTTT; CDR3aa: CASRNGVSNQPQHF
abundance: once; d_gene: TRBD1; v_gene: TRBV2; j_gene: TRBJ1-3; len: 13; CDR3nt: TGTGCCAGCACAGGGGGAACCGGAAACACCATATATTTT; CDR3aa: CASTGGTGNTIYF
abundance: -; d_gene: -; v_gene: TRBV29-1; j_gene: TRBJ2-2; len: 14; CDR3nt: TGCAGCGTTGAGCGCCTAGCGTCGGCCGGGGAGCTGTTTTTT; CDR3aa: CSVERLASAGELFF
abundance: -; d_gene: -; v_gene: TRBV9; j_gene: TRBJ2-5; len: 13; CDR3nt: TGTGCCAGCAGCAGGGGAGGTCAAGAGACCCAGTACTTC; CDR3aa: CASSRGGQETQYF
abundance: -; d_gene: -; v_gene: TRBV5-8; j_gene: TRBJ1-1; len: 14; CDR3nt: TGTGCCAGCAGCCACAGGATTGGGAACACTGAAGCTTTCTTT; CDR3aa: CASSHRIGNTEAFF
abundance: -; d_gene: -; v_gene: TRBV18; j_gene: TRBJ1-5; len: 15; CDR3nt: TGTGCCAGCTCACCTCAGGGGCTTCTGGATCAGCCCCAGCATTTT; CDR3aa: CASSPQGLLDQPQHF
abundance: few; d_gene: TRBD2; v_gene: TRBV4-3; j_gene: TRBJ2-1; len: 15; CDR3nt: TGCGCCAGCAGCCAAGATCCGACTAGCGGGAGTAGTAAGTTCTTC; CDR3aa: CASSQDPTSGSSKFF
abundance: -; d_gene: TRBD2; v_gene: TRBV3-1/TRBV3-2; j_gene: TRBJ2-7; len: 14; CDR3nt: TGTGCCAGCGCCAAGACTAGCGGTACCTACGAGCAGTACTTC; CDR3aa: CASAKTSGTYEQYF
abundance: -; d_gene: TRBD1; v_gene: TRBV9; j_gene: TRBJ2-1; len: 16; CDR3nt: TGTGCCAGCAGCGTAGAATCAGGGGGTAGGTACAATGAGCAGTTCTTC; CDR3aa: CASSVESGGRYNEQFF